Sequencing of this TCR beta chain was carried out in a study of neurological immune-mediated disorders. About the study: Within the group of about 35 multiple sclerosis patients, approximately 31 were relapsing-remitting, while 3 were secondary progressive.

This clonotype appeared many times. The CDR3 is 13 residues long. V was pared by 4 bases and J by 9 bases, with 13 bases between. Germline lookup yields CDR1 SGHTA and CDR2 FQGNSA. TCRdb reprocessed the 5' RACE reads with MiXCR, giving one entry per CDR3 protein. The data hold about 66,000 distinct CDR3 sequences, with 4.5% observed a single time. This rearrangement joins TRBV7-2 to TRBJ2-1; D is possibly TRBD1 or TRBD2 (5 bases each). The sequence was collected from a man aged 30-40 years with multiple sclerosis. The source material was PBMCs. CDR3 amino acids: CASSSREGTEQFF. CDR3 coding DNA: TGTGCCAGCAGCTCGAGAGAGGGGACTGAGCAGTTCTTC.